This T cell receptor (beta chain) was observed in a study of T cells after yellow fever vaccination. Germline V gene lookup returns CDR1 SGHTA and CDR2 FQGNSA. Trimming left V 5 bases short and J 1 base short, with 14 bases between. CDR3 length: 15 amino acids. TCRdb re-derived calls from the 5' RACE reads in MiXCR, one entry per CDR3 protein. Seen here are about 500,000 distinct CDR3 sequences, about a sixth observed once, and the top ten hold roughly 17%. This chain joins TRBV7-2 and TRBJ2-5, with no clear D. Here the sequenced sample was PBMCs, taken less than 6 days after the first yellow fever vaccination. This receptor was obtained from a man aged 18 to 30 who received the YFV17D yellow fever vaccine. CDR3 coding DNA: TGTGCCAGCAGCGGATTAAGACGGACCCAAGAGACCCAGTACTTC. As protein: CASSGLRRTQETQYF.